Shown below are 9 T cell receptor beta chains from a single sample sequenced in a study of T-cell memory formation after mild COVID-19. TCRdb called the 5' RACE reads again in MiXCR, with one record for every CDR3 protein. Seen here are 550,000 to 700,000 distinct CDR3 sequences, roughly 17% observed once, and the top ten hold approximately 8.1%. The sample was PBMCs or a T cell subset sorted from them (not recorded which). These receptors originate from an adult woman who had mild COVID-19 (a few samples of this study predate the infection). Cell type and time point are not known.

This clonotype was recorded a few times. The chain carries TRBV12-3 or TRBV12-4 and TRBJ2-3, with 9 bases that match TRBD2. The junction had 13 bases not matched to a gene; V was cut back by 10 bases and J by 8 bases. The CDR3 loop spans 14 amino acids. The CDR3: CATSLAGFSGTQYF. The CDR3 region has the DNA TGTGCCACCTCACTAGCGGGCTTTTCCGGTACGCAGTATTTT.

The V gene is TRBV2, the J gene TRBJ1-5, with TRBD1 matching 7 bases. The V gene's germline CDR1 is SNHLY and CDR2 FYNNEI. The V segment lost 6 bases and the J segment 4 bases; nucleotides outside the gene matches: 9. CDR3 length: 15 residues. Written as DNA, the CDR3 is TGTGCCAGCAGCCCTTCAGGGGGAAGGAATCAGCCCCAGCATTTT. Translation: CASSPSGGRNQPQHF. The entire variable domain, with the rest obtained from reference TRBV2 and TRBJ1-5, is as follows: EPEVTQTPSHQVTQMGQEVILRCVPISNHLYFYWYRQILGQKVEFLVSFYNNEISEKSEIFDDQFSVERPDGSNFTLKIRSTKLEDSAMYFCASSPSGGRNQPQHFGDGTRLSIL.

This clonotype was seen a few times. The V call is TRBV27, the J call TRBJ1-1; 12 bases map to TRBD1. The J segment lost 11 bases and the V segment lost 0 bases, leaving 4 bases of the junction unmatched. CDR3 length equals 14 residues. Germline CDR1 and CDR2: MNHEY and SMNVEV (reference sequence). CDR3 bases: TGTGCCAGCAGTTTATCCGGGACAGGGGGCGAGGCTTTCTTT. Translating it yields CASSLSGTGGEAFF.

The chain joins TRBV5-4 to TRBJ2-5; 9 bases map to TRBD1. Germline CDR1 reads SGHNT; CDR2 reads YYREEE (reference sequence). The CDR3 consists of 16 residues. V lost 2 bases and J lost 7; bases outside the gene matches: 12. The CDR3: CASSLGPWDREGTQYF. CDR3 nucleotide sequence: TGTGCCAGCAGCTTAGGCCCATGGGACAGGGAAGGGACCCAGTACTTC.

The V gene is TRBV6-5, the J gene TRBJ1-3; D unresolved. Germline V gene sequence: CDR1 MNHEY, CDR2 SVGAGI. The CDR3 is 16 residues long. The V end lost 6 bases, the J end lost 0 bases, and 15 bases lay between the germline ends. The CDR3 sequence is CASSPVFLSSGNTIYF. The CDR3 DNA follows: TGTGCCAGCAGCCCCGTTTTTCTGAGCTCTGGAAACACCATATATTTT.

This chain uses TRBV7-2 with TRBJ1-2, with 12 bases matching TRBD1. The germline gives CDR1 SGHTA, CDR2 FQGNSA. V trimming: 4 bases; J trimming: 8 bases; junction bases outside the gene matches: 8. The CDR3 loop spans 15 amino acids. CDR3: CASSYTTGTGGGYTF. In DNA, the CDR3 is TGTGCCAGCAGCTATACAACCGGGACAGGGGGCGGCTACACCTTC.

The chain joins TRBV5-1 to TRBJ2-7; D gene uncertain. Per germline, CDR1 SGHRS and CDR2 YFSETQ. Trimming cost V 0 bases and J 0 bases, with 10 bases left between them. The CDR3 spans 15 residues. Here the CDR3 reads CASSLDGRSSYEQYF. CDR3 DNA: TGCGCCAGCAGCTTGGACGGACGGAGCTCCTACGAGCAGTACTTC.

The chain carries TRBV12-3 or TRBV12-4 and TRBJ2-3; 8 positions match TRBD2. The V segment lost 3 bases and the J segment 2 bases; nucleotides outside the gene matches: 7. The CDR3 length is 16 residues. The CDR3 coding sequence is TGTGCCAGCAGTTTGCCCCCAGCGGGAGACACAGATACGCAGTATTTT. As protein: CASSLPPAGDTDTQYF.

This clonotype was observed a few times. The rearrangement links TRBV4-3 to TRBJ1-2; tentatively, D is TRBD1 (6 bases). This CDR3 comprises 16 residues. The germline CDR1 and CDR2 sequences are LGHNA and YSLEER. With 1 base removed from V and 7 bases from J, the gap between germline ends came to 19 bases. CDR3 sequence: CASSQAQTGLSGGYTF. DNA of the CDR3: TGCGCCAGCAGCCAAGCCCAAACAGGGCTCTCCGGTGGCTACACCTTC.